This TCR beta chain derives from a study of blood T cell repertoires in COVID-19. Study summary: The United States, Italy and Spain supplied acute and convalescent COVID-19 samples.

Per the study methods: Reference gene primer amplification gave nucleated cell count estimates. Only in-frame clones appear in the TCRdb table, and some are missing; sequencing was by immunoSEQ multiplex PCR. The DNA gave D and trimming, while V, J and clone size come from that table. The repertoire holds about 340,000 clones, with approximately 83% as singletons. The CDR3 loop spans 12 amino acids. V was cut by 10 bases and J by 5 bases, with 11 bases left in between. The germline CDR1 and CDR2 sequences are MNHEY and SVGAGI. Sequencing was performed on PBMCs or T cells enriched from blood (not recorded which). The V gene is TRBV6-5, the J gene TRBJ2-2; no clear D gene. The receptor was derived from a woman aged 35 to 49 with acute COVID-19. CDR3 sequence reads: CATTFFTGELFF. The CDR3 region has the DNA TGTGCCACCACTTTCTTTACCGGGGAGCTGTTTTTT.